These 12 T cell receptor beta chains came from one sample sequenced in a study of cytomegalovirus exposure and HLA in healthy donors. Method: immunoSEQ multiplex PCR; TCRdb's copy keeps in-frame clones and lacks some. Among about 110,000 clones listed, over 75% were seen once. The sequencing input was PBMCs. Source of these receptors: a woman aged 18 to 35 in good health and CMV-seronegative.

The rearrangement uses TRBV12-5 and TRBJ2-2, with TRBD1 as a possible D gene (6 bases). Germline V gene data show CDR1 as LGHNT and CDR2 as FRNRAP. The ends were cut back, 0 bases at V and 1 base at J, with 9 bases in the middle. The length of the CDR3 is 16 residues. The CDR3: CASGLVTGQNTGELFF. CDR3 coding DNA: TGTGCTAGTGGTTTGGTAACGGGACAGAACACCGGGGAGCTGTTTTTT.

This clone has only a few counts. The chain combines TRBV11-2 with TRBJ1-1, with 11 bases fitting TRBD1. This CDR3 contains 14 residues. Germline-derived CDR1 and CDR2 are SGHAT and FQNNGV. After removal of 3 bases from V and 4 bases from J, the junction contained 1 base not matched to a gene. CDR3 protein: CASSLGQGVTEAFF. CDR3 DNA: TGTGCCAGCAGCTTGGGACAGGGGGTCACTGAAGCTTTCTTT. Full variable domain (outside the CDR3, taken from reference TRBV11-2 and TRBJ1-1): EAGVAQSPRYKIIEKRQSVAFWCNPISGHATLYWYQQILGQGPKLLIQFQNNGVVDDSQLPKDRFSAERLKGVDSTLKIQPAKLEDSAVYLCASSLGQGVTEAFFGQGTRLTVV.

The chain employs TRBV6-5 and TRBJ2-7; a weak D match, TRBD2 (5 bases). V lost 0 bases and J lost 1, with 10 bases in between. The germline V gene encodes CDR1 MNHEY and CDR2 SVGAGI. The CDR3 has 15 residues. The CDR3 DNA reads TGTGCCAGCAGTTACTCTGTAAGGGAGTCCTACGAGCAGTACTTC. Translated: CASSYSVRESYEQYF.

The chain employs TRBV4-1 and TRBJ2-5; TRBD2 is a possible D gene (6 bases). The germline gives CDR1 MGHRA, CDR2 YSYEKL. The CDR3 is 15 amino acids. Trimming removed 0 bases at V and 5 bases at J, with 13 bases between. CDR3 nucleotide sequence: TGCGCCAGCAGCCAAGATCCTTGGCGGGGTGAGACCCAGTACTTC. Encoded protein: CASSQDPWRGETQYF.

The chain employs TRBV6-5 and TRBJ2-2; 8 bases map to TRBD1. The length of the CDR3 is 16 residues. V lost 1 base and J lost 3; bases outside the gene matches: 4. CDR1 MNHEY and CDR2 SVGAGI come from the germline V gene. The CDR3 spells CASSYWGQAHTGELFF. The CDR3 region has the DNA TGTGCCAGCAGTTACTGGGGACAGGCACACACCGGGGAGCTGTTTTTT.

The rearrangement joins TRBV27 to TRBJ1-1; 7 bases are a match to TRBD1. Germline V gene sequence: CDR1 MNHEY, CDR2 SMNVEV (reference sequence). The CDR3 covers 14 residues. J was trimmed by 1 base and V by 8 bases; bases with no gene match: 7. CDR3 DNA: TGTGCCAGCTCGAGACAGGGCCCGAACACTGAAGCTTTCTTT. This sequence encodes CASSRQGPNTEAFF.

The chain has TRBV30 and TRBJ2-4; D perhaps matches TRBD2 (6 bases). Deletions cut 8 bases from V and 2 bases from J, with 16 bases between. The CDR3 is made up of 14 amino acids. CDR1 is GTSNPN, CDR2 SVGIG, per germline (reference sequence). The DNA for the CDR3 is TGTGCCCGGGATTCCGGGACTCCCAAAAACATTCAGTACTTC. Translating gives CARDSGTPKNIQYF.

A few counts support this clone. CDR3 loop: CASSLESSYNSPLHF. The CDR3 region has the DNA TGTGCCAGCAGCCTAGAGAGCTCCTATAATTCACCCCTCCACTTT. The V call is TRBV7-9, the J call TRBJ1-6; D is ambiguous. The CDR3 has 15 residues. Germline V CDR1 and CDR2: SEHNR, FQNEAQ (reference sequence). Trimming took off 5 bases at V and 0 bases at J, with 8 bases between the two ends.

This rearrangement joins TRBV10-3 to TRBJ1-1; weak D call: TRBD1 (6 bases). V was shortened by 0 bases and J by 6 bases, with 14 bases between the two germline ends. The CDR3 spans 15 residues. The V gene's germline CDR1 is ENHRY and CDR2 SYGVKD. CDR3 DNA: TGTGCCATCAGTGAGTCGAAGGGGGGGGCCCCTGAAGCTTTCTTT. Its protein product is CAISESKGGAPEAFF.

This sequence joins TRBV2 and TRBJ2-2, with D tentatively TRBD1 (5 bases). V gave up 3 bases and J gave up 4 bases, with 9 bases separating them. The CDR3 consists of 14 residues. Germline V gene lookup returns CDR1 SNHLY and CDR2 FYNNEI. CDR3 DNA sequence: TGTGCCAGCAGTGATCGACAGTCCACCGGGGAGCTGTTTTTT. Translating it yields CASSDRQSTGELFF.

The gene calls are TRBV2 and TRBJ1-2; no definite D call. This CDR3 contains 11 residues. The V gene lost 7 bases and the J gene lost 8 bases, with 11 bases spanning the gap. Germline V gene data show CDR1 as SNHLY and CDR2 as FYNNEI. CDR3 region: CASTGGRGYTF. CDR3 nucleotide sequence: TGTGCCAGCACCGGAGGCCGGGGCTACACCTTC.

The genes are TRBV5-1 and TRBJ2-7, with unresolved D. Trimming cost V 0 bases and J 3 bases, with 7 bases left between them. The germline V gene encodes CDR1 SGHRS and CDR2 YFSETQ. The CDR3 extends over 13 amino acids. The CDR3 here is CASSLDPGYEQYF. The DNA for the CDR3 is TGCGCCAGCAGCTTGGATCCCGGCTACGAGCAGTACTTC.